Below are 26 T cell receptor beta chains sequenced from a single sample in a study of cytomegalovirus exposure and HLA in healthy donors (dated by TCRdb to 2016 to 2017). Library construction relied on the immunoSEQ multiplex PCR assay. For the multiplex PCR, a mixture combining 60 forward primers for TCR Vbeta segments and 13 reverse primers for TCR Jbeta segments was used. TCRdb took this table from immuneACCESS and kept in-frame rearrangements with V and J called. Such tables lack part of the clones; where checked against another copy, unresolved V genes explain under half of the gap, and the rest is unexplained. This sample gives 150,000 to 200,000 clones in total; 70% to 80% of them show up just once. The ten largest clones capture around 2% of the sample. Sequenced sample: PBMCs. The receptors stem from a man aged 50-60 years in good health and CMV-seropositive.

The chain uses TRBV7-2 and TRBJ1-4; D is possibly TRBD1 (5 bases). Germline CDR1 and CDR2: SGHTA and FQGNSA. The CDR3 covers 15 residues. Trimming stripped 5 bases from V and 6 bases from J, with 16 bases between. The CDR3 nucleotides read TGTGCCAGCAGCCCTGCGGGGCGGAGGGATGAAAAACTGTTTTTT. Protein product: CASSPAGRRDEKLFF.

V and J are TRBV6-6 and TRBJ1-5, with D tentatively TRBD1 (5 bases). Germline-derived CDR1 and CDR2 are MNHNY and SVGAGI (reference sequence). Trimming cost V 6 bases and J 0 bases, with 15 bases left between them. CDR3 size: 16 residues. The CDR3 loop reads CASRPAGLNSNQPQHF. CDR3 bases: TGTGCCAGCAGACCAGCGGGACTGAATAGCAATCAGCCCCAGCATTTT.

The chain joins TRBV7-2 to TRBJ2-2, with a weak D call TRBD2 (6 bases). The germline gives CDR1 SGHTA, CDR2 FQGNSA. V shed 5 bases and J shed 6 bases, with 16 bases lying between them. The CDR3 runs 15 residues. CDR3 residues: CASSVSGWRAGELFF. The CDR3 coding sequence is TGTGCCAGCAGCGTCTCCGGGTGGAGGGCCGGGGAGCTGTTTTTT.

The chain uses TRBV28 and TRBJ1-5; D call uncertain. This CDR3 spans 16 amino acids. The V gene lost 5 bases and the J gene lost 1 base, with 15 bases spanning the gap. Germline CDR1 MDHEN, CDR2 SYDVKM. In DNA form, the CDR3 reads TGTGCCAGCAGTACCTCCCCTATTACGAGCAATCAGCCCCAGCATTTT. Translated, it gives CASSTSPITSNQPQHF.

The chain carries TRBV6-5 and TRBJ1-1; maybe TRBD1 (6 bases). The CDR3 spans 16 residues. CDR1 is MNHEY and CDR2 is SVGAGI in the germline V gene. V lost 0 bases and J 6 bases, leaving 17 bases between the germline ends. CDR3 amino acids: CASSYSPRGARSEAFF. Written as DNA, the CDR3 is TGTGCCAGCAGTTACTCCCCCCGGGGGGCGCGGTCTGAAGCTTTCTTT.

This clone has more than one count but fewer than ten. This clone may be a read error of a much larger clone one base away. It is likely a read error, because the conserved phenylalanine at the end of the CDR3 is missing. V gene TRBV6-6 combines with J gene TRBJ2-7, with TRBD1 matching 9 bases. This CDR3 comprises 15 residues. Unmatched junction bases numbered 4, after V lost 0 bases and J lost 4 bases. Germline V gene sequence: CDR1 MNHNY, CDR2 SVGAGI (reference sequence). The CDR3 nucleotides are TGTGCCAGCAGTTACTCGACAGGGGGGGGTTACGAGCAGTACCTC. This codes for CASSYSTGGGYEQYL.

V usage is TRBV18 and J usage is TRBJ2-5, with D unresolved. Germline assignment: CDR1 KGHSH and CDR2 LQKENI. The germline V and J ends were trimmed by 6 bases and 1 base, with 9 bases remaining between them. The CDR3 has 13 amino acids. The CDR3 region has the DNA TGTGCCAGCTCCTCAGGTAGCCAAGAGACCCAGTACTTC. Translated, it gives CASSSGSQETQYF.

Details on this clone: Mismatch with germline at one junction end may stem from a read error. The V gene is TRBV29-1, the J gene TRBJ2-5; the D gene is possibly TRBD1 (6 bases). The CDR3 spans 10 residues. Germline CDR1 is SQVTM and CDR2 is ANQGSEA. CDR3 protein: CAGAQETQYF. The CDR3 DNA reads as TGTGCAGGGGCCCAAGAGACCCAGTACTTC.

The J gene is TRBJ2-4, the V gene TRBV11-2; TRBD2 is a possible D gene (6 bases). V lost 5 bases, J lost 15 bases, and 17 bases lay in between. Germline V gene sequence: CDR1 SGHAT, CDR2 FQNNGV. There are 12 residues in the CDR3. The CDR3 DNA is TGTGCCAGCAGCCCGGAGGGGCGCCCCAGGTACTTC. Translation gives CASSPEGRPRYF.

The gene calls are TRBV27 and TRBJ1-6, with 7 bases that match TRBD1. This CDR3 is built from 17 residues. Per the germline V gene, CDR1 is MNHEY and CDR2 is SMNVEV (reference sequence). The V gene end was trimmed by 5 bases and the J gene end by 7 bases; junction bases not matched to a gene: 14. The CDR3: CASSPLRTGALNSPLHF. For the CDR3, the DNA is TGTGCCAGCAGTCCACTCCGCACAGGGGCCCTCAATTCACCCCTCCACTTT.

This chain uses TRBV19 with TRBJ1-5; D may be TRBD1 (6 bases). Germline CDR1 is LNHDA and CDR2 is SQIVND (reference sequence). The CDR3 covers 20 residues. V was shortened by 8 bases and J by 6 bases, with 35 bases between the two germline ends. This CDR3 reads CASLFPVGGGLIQLCQPQHF. CDR3 sequence (DNA): TGTGCCAGTCTTTTTCCTGTCGGGGGGGGCCTAATCCAACTCTGTCAGCCCCAGCATTTT.

The V gene is TRBV4-3, the J gene TRBJ1-4; D unclear. Trimming took off 4 bases at V and 7 bases at J, with 13 bases between the two ends. CDR3 length: 14 amino acids. The germline CDR1 and CDR2 sequences are LGHNA and YSLEER. The CDR3 DNA reads TGCGCCAGCAGCCCTGCCACGAGGGTTGAAAAACTGTTTTTT. Its translation: CASSPATRVEKLFF.

The rearrangement joins TRBV6-4 to TRBJ2-3, with 8 bases that match TRBD2. The germline gives CDR1 MRHNA, CDR2 SNTAGT. The CDR3 is 14 residues long. The V gene end was trimmed by 3 bases and the J gene end by 1 base; junction bases not matched to a gene: 0. CDR3 sequence (DNA): TGTGCCAGCAGTGAGCGGGGGGGCACAGATACGCAGTATTTT. It yields the protein CASSERGGTDTQYF.

V usage is TRBV19 and J usage is TRBJ1-5, with TRBD1 matching 7 bases. This CDR3 is 17 amino acids long. CDR1 is LNHDA and CDR2 is SQIVND in the germline V gene (reference sequence). Trimming took 9 bases from V and 7 from J; bases not matched to a gene: 21. CDR3 in amino acids: CASRYAPSGGRMQPQHF. CDR3 nucleotides: TGTGCCAGCCGCTATGCCCCTTCAGGGGGTAGGATGCAGCCCCAGCATTTT.

This clone has a handful of counts. This chain connects TRBV5-4 to TRBJ1-1, with unresolved D. Germline CDR1 is SGHNT and CDR2 is YYREEE (reference sequence). This CDR3 has 15 residues. V gave up 4 bases and J gave up 1 base, with 14 bases separating them. This CDR3 reads CASSALNYKNTEAFF. The DNA of the CDR3 is TGTGCCAGCAGCGCCCTCAATTACAAGAACACTGAAGCTTTCTTT. Drawing the rest from reference TRBV5-4 and TRBJ1-1, the complete variable domain is ETGVTQSPTHLIKTRGQQVTLRCSSQSGHNTVSWYQQALGQGPQFIFQYYREEENGRGNFPPRFSGLQFPNYSSELNVNALELDDSALYLCASSALNYKNTEAFFGQGTRLTVV.

The chain uses TRBV9 and TRBJ2-1; the D is unclear. The CDR3 is 11 amino acids. Between the trimmed V and J ends, which lost 4 bases and 5 bases, there was a span of 4 bases. Germline V gene data show CDR1 as SGDLS and CDR2 as YYNGEE. CDR3 in amino acids: CASSYDNEQFF. Written as DNA, the CDR3 is TGTGCCAGCAGCTATGACAATGAGCAGTTCTTC.

This sequence joins TRBV19 and TRBJ1-5; 8 nucleotides agree with TRBD1. V dropped 6 bases and J dropped 6; count of bases not matched to a gene: 7. Germline-derived CDR1 and CDR2 are LNHDA and SQIVND (reference sequence). The CDR3 has 14 amino acids. The CDR3, as DNA: TGTGCCAGTAGCGGGGACAGGTACAGTCAGCCCCAGCATTTT. Translation gives CASSGDRYSQPQHF.

This rearrangement joins TRBV9 to TRBJ1-4, with 7 nucleotides matching TRBD1. This CDR3 is 12 amino acids long. V lost 3 bases to trimming and J lost 12 bases; unmatched junction nucleotides: 5. CDR1 is SGDLS, CDR2 YYNGEE, per germline. The DNA of the CDR3 is TGTGCCAGCAGCGGCCTAGACAGGGAACTGTTTTTT. This encodes CASSGLDRELFF.

The chain couples TRBV28 to TRBJ2-7; tentative D call: TRBD2 (6 bases). The CDR3 totals 15 residues. V was cut by 9 bases and J by 7 bases, with 25 bases left in between. Germline-derived CDR1 and CDR2 are MDHEN and SYDVKM. DNA for the CDR3: TGTGCCAGTCAATCCCCGGGACGGGGGTGGGGGGAGCAGTACTTC. It encodes CASQSPGRGWGEQYF.

This chain links TRBV4-2 with TRBJ2-1, with D tentatively TRBD2 (6 bases). This CDR3 comprises 15 residues. The germline V gene has CDR1 LGHNA and CDR2 YNFKEQ. V was cut by 0 bases and J by 4 bases, with 10 bases left in between. CDR3 nucleotide sequence: TGTGCCAGCAGCCAAGACTGGGGGACTTACAATGAGCAGTTCTTC. Its translation: CASSQDWGTYNEQFF.

The DNA of the CDR3 is TGCGCCAGCAGCACCGGGACAGGGATTGAAAAACTGTTTTTT. Residues: CASSTGTGIEKLFF. V and J are TRBV5-1 and TRBJ1-4; 9 nucleotides align to TRBD1. Trimming removed 4 bases from V and 7 bases from J; junction bases left unmatched: 5. The germline V gene has CDR1 SGHRS and CDR2 YFSETQ. This CDR3 is 14 amino acids long.

Comment on this clone: At the DNA level, this CDR3 is encoded by other sequences in the same sample as well. The rearrangement joins TRBV5-1 to TRBJ2-1; 11 bases line up with TRBD2. After removal of 3 bases from V and 5 bases from J, the junction contained 4 bases not matched to a gene. The CDR3 is 15 residues long. From germline, CDR1 is SGHRS and CDR2 YFSETQ. The chain's CDR3 is CASSSLAGGNNEQFF. The CDR3 nucleotides read TGCGCCAGCAGCTCCCTAGCGGGGGGCAACAATGAGCAGTTCTTC.

The chain recombines TRBV6-5 with TRBJ2-7, with D perhaps TRBD2 (6 bases). Between the trimmed V and J ends, which lost 3 bases and 6 bases, there was a span of 18 bases. CDR1 MNHEY and CDR2 SVGAGI come from the germline V gene. The CDR3 totals 15 residues. DNA of the CDR3: TGTGCCAGCAGTTATTTTCGGGGGTCGTCTTCCGAGCAGTACTTC. Translating gives CASSYFRGSSSEQYF.

V is TRBV2 and J is TRBJ2-1, with TRBD2 matching over 11 bases. Germline V CDR1 and CDR2: SNHLY, FYNNEI. Germline trimming cut 3 bases from V and 8 bases from J; bases unmatched to any gene: 6. CDR3 length equals 15 residues. The CDR3 DNA is TGTGCCAGCAGTGATTCTAGCGGGGGGTCGGATGAGCAGTTCTTC. Translating it yields CASSDSSGGSDEQFF.

The gene calls are TRBV18 and TRBJ2-7; perhaps TRBD2 as D (5 bases). V shed 0 bases and J shed 3 bases, with 9 bases lying between them. CDR1 is KGHSH, CDR2 LQKENI, per germline. This CDR3 comprises 14 residues. The CDR3 here is CASSPPYGNYEQYF. The CDR3 nucleotides are TGTGCCAGCTCACCACCGTACGGGAACTACGAGCAGTACTTC. Complete variable domain (other parts from reference TRBV18 and TRBJ2-7): NAGVMQNPRHLVRRRGQEARLRCSPMKGHSHVYWYRQLPEEGLKFMVYLQKENIIDESGMPKERFSAEFPKEGPSILRIQQVVRGDSAAYFCASSPPYGNYEQYFGPGTRLTVT.

This chain links TRBV27 with TRBJ1-5; 9 bases fit TRBD1. Germline CDR1 reads MNHEY; CDR2 reads SMNVEV (reference sequence). J was trimmed by 7 bases and V by 5 bases; bases with no gene match: 6. The CDR3 has 14 amino acids. CDR3 sequence reads: CASSQGQGWQPQHF. Here the CDR3 DNA reads TGTGCCAGCAGTCAGGGACAGGGTTGGCAGCCCCAGCATTTT.